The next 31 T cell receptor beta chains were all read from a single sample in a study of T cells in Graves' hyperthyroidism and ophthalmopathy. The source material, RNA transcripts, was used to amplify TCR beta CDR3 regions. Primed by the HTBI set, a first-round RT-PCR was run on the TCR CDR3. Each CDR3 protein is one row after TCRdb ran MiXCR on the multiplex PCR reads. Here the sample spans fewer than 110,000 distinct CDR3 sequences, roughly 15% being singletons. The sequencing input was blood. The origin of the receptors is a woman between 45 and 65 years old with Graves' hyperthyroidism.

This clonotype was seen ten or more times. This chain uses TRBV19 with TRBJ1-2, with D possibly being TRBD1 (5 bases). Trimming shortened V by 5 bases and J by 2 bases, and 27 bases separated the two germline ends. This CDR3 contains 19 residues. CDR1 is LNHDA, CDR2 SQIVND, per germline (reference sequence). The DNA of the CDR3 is TGTGCCAGTAGTTCCAGGAGTCCGGGGAGACAGATTCTGAACTATGGCTACACCTTC. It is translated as CASSSRSPGRQILNYGYTF.

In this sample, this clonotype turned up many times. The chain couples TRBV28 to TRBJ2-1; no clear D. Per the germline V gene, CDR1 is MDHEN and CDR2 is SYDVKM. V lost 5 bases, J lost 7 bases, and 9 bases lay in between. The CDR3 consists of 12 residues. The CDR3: CASSPQRNEQFF. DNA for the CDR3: TGTGCCAGCAGTCCCCAAAGAAATGAGCAGTTCTTC.

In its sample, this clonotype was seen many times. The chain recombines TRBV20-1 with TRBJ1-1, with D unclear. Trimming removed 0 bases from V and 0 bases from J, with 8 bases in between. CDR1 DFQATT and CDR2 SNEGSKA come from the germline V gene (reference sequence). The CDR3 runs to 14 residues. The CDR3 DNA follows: TGCAGTGCTAGAGATTTACGGATGAACACTGAAGCTTTCTTT. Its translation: CSARDLRMNTEAFF.

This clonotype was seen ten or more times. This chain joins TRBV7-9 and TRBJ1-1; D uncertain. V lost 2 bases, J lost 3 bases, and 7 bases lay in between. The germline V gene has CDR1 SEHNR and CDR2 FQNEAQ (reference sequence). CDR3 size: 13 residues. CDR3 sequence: CASSLYWDTEAFF. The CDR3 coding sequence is TGTGCCAGCAGCTTATATTGGGACACTGAAGCTTTCTTT.

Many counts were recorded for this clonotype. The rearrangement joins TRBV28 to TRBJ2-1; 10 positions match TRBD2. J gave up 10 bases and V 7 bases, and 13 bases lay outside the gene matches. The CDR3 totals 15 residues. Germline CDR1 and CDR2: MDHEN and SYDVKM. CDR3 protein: CASIGGLAGAGEQFF. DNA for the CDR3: TGTGCCAGCATAGGGGGGCTAGCGGGAGCTGGGGAGCAGTTCTTC. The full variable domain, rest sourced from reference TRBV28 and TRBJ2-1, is DVKVTQSSRYLVKRTGEKVFLECVQDMDHENMFWYRQDPGLGLRLIYFSYDVKMKEKGDIPEGYSVSREKKERFSLILESASTNQTSMYLCASIGGLAGAGEQFFGPGTRLTVL.

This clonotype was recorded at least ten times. CDR3 bases: TGTGCCAGCAGCGAGGGACAGGGGTACGGTCAGCCCCAGCATTTT. It is translated as CASSEGQGYGQPQHF. The rearrangement joins TRBV9 to TRBJ1-5; TRBD1 agrees at 10 bases. From germline, CDR1 is SGDLS and CDR2 YYNGEE. After removal of 3 bases from V and 6 bases from J, the junction contained 6 bases not matched to a gene. The CDR3 has 15 amino acids.

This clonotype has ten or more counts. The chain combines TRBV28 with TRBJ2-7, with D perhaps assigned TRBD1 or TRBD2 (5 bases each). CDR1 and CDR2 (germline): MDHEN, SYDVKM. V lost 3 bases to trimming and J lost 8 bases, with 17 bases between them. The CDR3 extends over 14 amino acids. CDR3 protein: CASSFIAGTPKQYF. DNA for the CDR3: TGTGCCAGCAGTTTCATCGCCGGGACCCCGAAGCAGTACTTC.

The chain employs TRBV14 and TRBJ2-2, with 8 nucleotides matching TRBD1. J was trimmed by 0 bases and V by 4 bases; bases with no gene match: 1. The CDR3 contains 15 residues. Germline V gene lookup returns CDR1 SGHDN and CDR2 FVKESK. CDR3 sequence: CASSPTGANTGELFF. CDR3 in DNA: TGTGCCAGCAGCCCGACAGGGGCGAACACCGGGGAGCTGTTTTTT.

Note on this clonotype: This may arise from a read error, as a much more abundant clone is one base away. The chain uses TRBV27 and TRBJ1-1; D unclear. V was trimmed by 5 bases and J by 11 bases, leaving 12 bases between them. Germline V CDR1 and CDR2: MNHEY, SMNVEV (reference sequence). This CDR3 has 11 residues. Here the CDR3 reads CASSGRGGAFF. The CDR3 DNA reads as TGTGCCAGCAGTGGTCGTGGTGGCGCTTTCTTT.

The CDR3 sequence is CASSPGQGDETQYF. The CDR3 coding sequence is TGTGCCAGCTCACCGGGACAGGGGGATGAGACCCAGTACTTC. The chain is built from TRBV18 and TRBJ2-5; 11 positions match TRBD1. Trimming cost V 3 bases and J 5 bases; bases outside gene matches: 2. Germline V gene sequence: CDR1 KGHSH, CDR2 LQKENI. The CDR3 contains 14 residues.

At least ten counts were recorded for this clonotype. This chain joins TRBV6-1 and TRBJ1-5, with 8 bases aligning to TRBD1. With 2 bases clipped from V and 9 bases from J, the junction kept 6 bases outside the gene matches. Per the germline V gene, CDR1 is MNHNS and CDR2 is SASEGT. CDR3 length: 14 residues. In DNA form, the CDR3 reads TGTGCCAGCAGTGAACGGACAGGGAGGTTGCCCCAGCATTTT. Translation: CASSERTGRLPQHF.

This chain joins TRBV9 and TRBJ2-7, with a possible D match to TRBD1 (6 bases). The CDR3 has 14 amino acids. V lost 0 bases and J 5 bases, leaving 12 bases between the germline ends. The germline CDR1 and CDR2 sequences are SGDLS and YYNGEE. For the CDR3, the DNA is TGTGCCAGCAGCGTAGCAGGGGAGTTTGACGAGCAGTACTTC. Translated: CASSVAGEFDEQYF.

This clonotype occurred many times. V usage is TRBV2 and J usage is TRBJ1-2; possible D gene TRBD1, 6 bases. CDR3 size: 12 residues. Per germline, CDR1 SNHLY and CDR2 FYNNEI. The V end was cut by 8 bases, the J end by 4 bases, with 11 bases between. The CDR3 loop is CASLPDSYGYTF. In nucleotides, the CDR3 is TGTGCCAGCCTTCCGGACAGCTATGGCTACACCTTC.

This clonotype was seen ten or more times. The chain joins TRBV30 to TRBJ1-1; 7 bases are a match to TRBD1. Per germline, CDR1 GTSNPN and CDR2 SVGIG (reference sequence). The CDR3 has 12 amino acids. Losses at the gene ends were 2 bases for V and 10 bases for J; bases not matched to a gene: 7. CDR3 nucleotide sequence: TGTGCCTGGAGTCCAGGGGGATCAGGAGCTTTCTTT. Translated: CAWSPGGSGAFF.

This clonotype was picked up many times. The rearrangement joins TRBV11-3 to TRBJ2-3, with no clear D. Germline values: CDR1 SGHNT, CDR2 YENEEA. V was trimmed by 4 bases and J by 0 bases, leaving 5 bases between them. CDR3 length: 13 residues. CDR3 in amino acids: CASSSASTDTQYF. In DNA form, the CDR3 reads TGTGCCAGCAGCTCGGCTAGCACAGATACGCAGTATTTT. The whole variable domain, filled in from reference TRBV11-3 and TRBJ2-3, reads EAGVVQSPRYKIIEKKQPVAFWCNPISGHNTLYWYLQNLGQGPELLIRYENEEAVDDSQLPKDRFSAERLKGVDSTLKIQPAELGDSAVYLCASSSASTDTQYFGPGTRLTVL.

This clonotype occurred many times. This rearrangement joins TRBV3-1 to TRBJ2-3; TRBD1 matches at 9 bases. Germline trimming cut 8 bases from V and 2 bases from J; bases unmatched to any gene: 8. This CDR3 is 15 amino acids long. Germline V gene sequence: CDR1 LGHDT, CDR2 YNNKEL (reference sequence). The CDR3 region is CASQNRQGVTDTQYF. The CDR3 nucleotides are TGTGCCAGCCAGAACCGACAGGGGGTCACAGATACGCAGTATTTT.

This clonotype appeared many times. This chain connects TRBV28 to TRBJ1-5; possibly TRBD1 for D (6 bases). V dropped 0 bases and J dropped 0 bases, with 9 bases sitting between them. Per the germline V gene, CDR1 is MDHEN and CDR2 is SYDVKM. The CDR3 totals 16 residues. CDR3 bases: TGTGCCAGCAGTTTATGGGAGGGGGATAGCAATCAGCCCCAGCATTTT. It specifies CASSLWEGDSNQPQHF.

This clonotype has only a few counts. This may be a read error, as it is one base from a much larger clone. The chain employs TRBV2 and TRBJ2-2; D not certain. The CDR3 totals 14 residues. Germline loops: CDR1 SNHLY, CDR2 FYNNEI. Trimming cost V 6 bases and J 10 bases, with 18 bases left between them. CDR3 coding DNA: TGTGCCAGCAGACTCGACTCCTCGCGGCCGGAGCTGTTTTTT. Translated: CASRLDSSRPELFF.

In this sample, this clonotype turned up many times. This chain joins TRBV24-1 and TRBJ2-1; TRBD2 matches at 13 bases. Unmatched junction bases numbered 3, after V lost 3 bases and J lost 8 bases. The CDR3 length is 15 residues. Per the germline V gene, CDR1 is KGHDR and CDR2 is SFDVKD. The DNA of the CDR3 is TGTGCCACCAGTGATGGGACTAGCGGGACGGATGAGCAGTTCTTC. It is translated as CATSDGTSGTDEQFF.

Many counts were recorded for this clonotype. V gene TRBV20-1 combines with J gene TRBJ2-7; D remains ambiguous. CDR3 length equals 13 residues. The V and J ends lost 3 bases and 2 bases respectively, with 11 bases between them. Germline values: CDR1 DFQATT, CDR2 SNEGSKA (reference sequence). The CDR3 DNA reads TGCAGTGCTAGTCCGCGCGGCGCCTACGAGCAGTACTTC. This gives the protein CSASPRGAYEQYF.

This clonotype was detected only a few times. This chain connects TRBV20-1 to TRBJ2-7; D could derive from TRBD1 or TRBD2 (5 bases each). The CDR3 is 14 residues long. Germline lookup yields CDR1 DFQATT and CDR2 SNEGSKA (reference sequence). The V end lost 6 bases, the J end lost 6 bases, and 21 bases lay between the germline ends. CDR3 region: CSAGTTDLGAEQYF. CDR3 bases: TGCAGTGCGGGCACGACAGATCTCGGGGCCGAGCAGTACTTC.

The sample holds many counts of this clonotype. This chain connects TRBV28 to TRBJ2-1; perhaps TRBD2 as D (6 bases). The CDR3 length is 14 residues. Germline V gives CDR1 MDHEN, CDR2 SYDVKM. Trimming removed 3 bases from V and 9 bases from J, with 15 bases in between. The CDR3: CASSFSTSLGEQFF. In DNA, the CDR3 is TGTGCCAGCAGTTTTTCGACTAGTCTCGGTGAGCAGTTCTTC.

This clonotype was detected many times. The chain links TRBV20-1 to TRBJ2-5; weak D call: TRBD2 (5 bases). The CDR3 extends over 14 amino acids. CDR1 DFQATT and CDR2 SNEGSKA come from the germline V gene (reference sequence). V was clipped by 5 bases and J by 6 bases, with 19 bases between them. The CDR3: CSAGAAASPKTQYF. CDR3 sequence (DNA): TGCAGTGCTGGCGCAGCGGCCTCTCCGAAGACCCAGTACTTC.

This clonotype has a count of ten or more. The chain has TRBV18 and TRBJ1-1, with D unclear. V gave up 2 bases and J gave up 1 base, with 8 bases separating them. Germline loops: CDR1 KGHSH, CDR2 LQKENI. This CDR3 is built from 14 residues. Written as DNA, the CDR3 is TGTGCCAGCTCACCAGAGGCAGGGAACACTGAAGCTTTCTTT. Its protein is CASSPEAGNTEAFF.

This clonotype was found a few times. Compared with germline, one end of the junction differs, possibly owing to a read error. The CDR3 spells CASSSGTGELFF. CDR3 bases: TGTGCTAGCAGCTCGGGCACCGGGGAGCTGTTTTTT. V gene TRBV7-7 combines with J gene TRBJ2-2; D is unclear. The germline gives CDR1 SSHAT, CDR2 FNYEAQ (reference sequence). The CDR3 loop spans 12 amino acids. The full variable domain, rest sourced from reference TRBV7-7 and TRBJ2-2, is GAGVSQSPRYKVTKRGQDVTLRCDPISSHATLYWYQQALGQGPEFLTYFNYEAQPDKSGLPSDRFSAERPEGSISTLTIQRTEQRDSAMYRCASSSGTGELFFGEGSRLTVL.

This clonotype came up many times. The CDR3 spells CASSWGAEQPQHF. The CDR3 DNA reads as TGTGCCAGCAGCTGGGGGGCGGAACAGCCCCAGCATTTT. V and J are TRBV27 and TRBJ1-5; a weak D match, TRBD1 (6 bases). The V gene lost 6 bases and the J gene lost 7 bases, with 13 bases spanning the gap. CDR1 is MNHEY, CDR2 SMNVEV, per germline (reference sequence). This CDR3 is built from 13 residues.

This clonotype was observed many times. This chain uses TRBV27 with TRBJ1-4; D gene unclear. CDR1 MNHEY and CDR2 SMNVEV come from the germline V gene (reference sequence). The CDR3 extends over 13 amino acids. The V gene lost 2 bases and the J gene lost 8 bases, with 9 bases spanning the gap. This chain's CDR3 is CASSLREGEKLFF. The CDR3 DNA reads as TGTGCCAGCAGTTTAAGGGAAGGAGAAAAACTGTTTTTT.

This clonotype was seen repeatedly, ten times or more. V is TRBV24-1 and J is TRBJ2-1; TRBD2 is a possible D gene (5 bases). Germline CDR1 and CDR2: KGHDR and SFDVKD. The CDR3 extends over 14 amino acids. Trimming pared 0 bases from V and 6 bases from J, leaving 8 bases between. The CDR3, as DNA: TGTGCCACCAGTGATTTGCGGGGAAGCAATGAGCAGTTCTTC. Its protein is CATSDLRGSNEQFF.

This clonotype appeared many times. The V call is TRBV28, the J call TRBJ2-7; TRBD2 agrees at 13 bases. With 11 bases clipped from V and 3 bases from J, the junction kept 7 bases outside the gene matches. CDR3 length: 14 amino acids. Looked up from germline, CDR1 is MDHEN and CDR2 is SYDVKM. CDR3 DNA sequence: TGTGCCTGTGGGACTAGCGGGAAAATCTACGAGCAGTACTTC. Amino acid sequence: CACGTSGKIYEQYF.

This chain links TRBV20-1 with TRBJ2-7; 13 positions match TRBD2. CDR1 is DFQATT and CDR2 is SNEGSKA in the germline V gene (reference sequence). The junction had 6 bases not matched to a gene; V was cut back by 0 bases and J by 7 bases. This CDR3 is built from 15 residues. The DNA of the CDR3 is TGCAGTGCTAGAGACCGGACTAGCGGGAGTAGGGAGCAGTACGTC. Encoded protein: CSARDRTSGSREQYV.

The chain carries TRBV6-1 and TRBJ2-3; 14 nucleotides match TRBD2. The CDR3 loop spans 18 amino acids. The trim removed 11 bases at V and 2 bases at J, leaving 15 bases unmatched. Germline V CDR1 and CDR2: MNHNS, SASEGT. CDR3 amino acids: CAGSTSGRALVPTDTQYF. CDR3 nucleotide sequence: TGTGCCGGCTCGACTAGCGGGAGGGCCTTAGTCCCCACAGATACGCAGTATTTT.